These 3 T cell receptor beta chains were sequenced from one sample in a study of patients and donors after allogeneic stem cell transplantation. TCRdb analysed the RT-PCR reads with MiXCR anew, one entry per CDR3 protein. The sample has about 90,000 distinct CDR3 sequences; about 48% are singletons. Material: blood, either unsorted or a sorted T cell fraction (not recorded which). The receptor set was obtained from a human donor who was either an allogeneic HSCT recipient or a stem cell or donor lymphocyte infusion donor (not recorded which). It is not recorded whose cells these are; they may come from a transplant donor.

The table lists this clonotype with a few counts. The chain uses TRBV28 and TRBJ2-3; D may be TRBD2 (5 bases). The germline V gene encodes CDR1 MDHEN and CDR2 SYDVKM. V was shortened by 5 bases and J by 0 bases, with 9 bases between the two germline ends. The CDR3 contains 14 residues. The CDR3 bases are TGTGCCAGCAGTCCCAGCGGAAGCACAGATACGCAGTATTTT. This translates into CASSPSGSTDTQYF.

The chain employs TRBV10-3 and TRBJ2-7; the match to TRBD1 covers 10 bases. The CDR3 length is 15 residues. Germline V CDR1 and CDR2: ENHRY, SYGVKD. Unmatched junction bases numbered 6, after V lost 4 bases and J lost 3 bases. The CDR3 nucleotides are TGTGCCATCAGTGCACCGGGACAGGGGATCTACGAGCAGTACTTC. Its translation is CAISAPGQGIYEQYF.

This chain joins TRBV7-9 and TRBJ1-1, with D uncertain. The CDR3 runs to 12 residues. From germline, CDR1 is SEHNR and CDR2 FQNEAQ (reference sequence). The ends were cut back, 3 bases at V and 1 base at J, with 3 bases in the middle. CDR3 in DNA: TGTGCCAGCAGCTTTGAGAACACTGAAGCTTTCTTT. Encoded protein: CASSFENTEAFF.